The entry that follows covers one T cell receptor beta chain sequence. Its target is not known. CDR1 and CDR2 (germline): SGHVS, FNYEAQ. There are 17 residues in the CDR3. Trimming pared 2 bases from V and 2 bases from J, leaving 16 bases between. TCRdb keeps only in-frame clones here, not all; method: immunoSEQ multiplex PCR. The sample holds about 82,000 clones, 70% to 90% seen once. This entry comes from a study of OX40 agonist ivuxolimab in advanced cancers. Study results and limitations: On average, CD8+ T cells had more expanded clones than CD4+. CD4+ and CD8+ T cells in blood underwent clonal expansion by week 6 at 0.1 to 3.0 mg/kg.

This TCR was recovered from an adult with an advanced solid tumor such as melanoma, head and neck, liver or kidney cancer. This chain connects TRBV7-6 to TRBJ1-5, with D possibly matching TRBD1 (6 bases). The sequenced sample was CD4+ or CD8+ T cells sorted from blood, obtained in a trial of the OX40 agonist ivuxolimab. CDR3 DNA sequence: TGTGCCAGCAGCTTACGGCAGGGGATGAGCGGCAATCAGCCCCAGCATTTT. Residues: CASSLRQGMSGNQPQHF. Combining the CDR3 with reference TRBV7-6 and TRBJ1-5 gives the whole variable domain GAGVSQSPRYKVTKRGQDVALRCDPISGHVSLYWYRQALGQGPEFLTYFNYEAQQDKSGLPNDRFSAERPEGSISTLTIQRTEQRDSAMYRCASSLRQGMSGNQPQHFGDGTRLSIL.